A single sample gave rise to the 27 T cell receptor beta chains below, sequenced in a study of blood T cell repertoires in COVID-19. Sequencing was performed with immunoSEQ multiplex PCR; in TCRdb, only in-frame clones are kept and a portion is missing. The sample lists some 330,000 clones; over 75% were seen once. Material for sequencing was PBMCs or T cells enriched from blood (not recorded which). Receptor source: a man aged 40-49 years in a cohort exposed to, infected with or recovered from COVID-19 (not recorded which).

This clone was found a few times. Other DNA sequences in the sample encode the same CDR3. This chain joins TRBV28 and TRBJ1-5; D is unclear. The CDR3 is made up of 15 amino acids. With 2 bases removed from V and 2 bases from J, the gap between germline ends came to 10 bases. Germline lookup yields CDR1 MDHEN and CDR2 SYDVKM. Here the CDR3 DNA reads TGTGCCAGCAGTTTAGACCAGGTTGGCAATCAGCCCCAGCATTTT. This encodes CASSLDQVGNQPQHF.

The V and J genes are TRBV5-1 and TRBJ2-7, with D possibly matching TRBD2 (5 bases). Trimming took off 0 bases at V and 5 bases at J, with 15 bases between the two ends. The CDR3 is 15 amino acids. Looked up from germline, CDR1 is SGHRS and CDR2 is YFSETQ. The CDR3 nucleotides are TGCGCCAGCAGCTTGGCTACGGGAATAGTTAACGAGCAGTACTTC. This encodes CASSLATGIVNEQYF.

CDR3 nucleotide sequence: TGCAGCGTTGAATTCTCGGCAGGATCCTATGGCTACACCTTC. Protein product: CSVEFSAGSYGYTF. The chain uses TRBV29-1 and TRBJ1-2; D is unclear. The length of the CDR3 is 14 residues. The germline V gene has CDR1 SQVTM and CDR2 ANQGSEA. V lost 2 bases and J 4 bases, leaving 14 bases between the germline ends.

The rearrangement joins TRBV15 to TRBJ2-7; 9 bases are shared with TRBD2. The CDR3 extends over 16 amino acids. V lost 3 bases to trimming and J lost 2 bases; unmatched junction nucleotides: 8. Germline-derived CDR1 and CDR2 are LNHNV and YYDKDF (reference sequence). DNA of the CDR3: TGTGCCACCAGCAGCCGGATAGCGGGGGAAGCCTACGAGCAGTACTTC. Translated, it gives CATSSRIAGEAYEQYF.

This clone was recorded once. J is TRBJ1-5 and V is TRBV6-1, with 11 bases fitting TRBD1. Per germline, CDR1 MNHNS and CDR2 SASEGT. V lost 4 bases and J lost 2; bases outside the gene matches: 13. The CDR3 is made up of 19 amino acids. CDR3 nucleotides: TGTGCCAGCAGTGGGGCCCCCGGGACAGGGGGAAAGGGCAATCAGCCCCAGCATTTT. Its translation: CASSGAPGTGGKGNQPQHF.

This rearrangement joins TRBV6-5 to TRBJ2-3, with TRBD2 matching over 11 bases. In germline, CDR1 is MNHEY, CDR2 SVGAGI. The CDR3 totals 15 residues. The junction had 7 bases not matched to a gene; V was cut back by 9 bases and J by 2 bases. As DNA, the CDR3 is TGTGCCAGTTCGGTGACTAGCGGGATCACAGATACGCAGTATTTT. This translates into CASSVTSGITDTQYF.

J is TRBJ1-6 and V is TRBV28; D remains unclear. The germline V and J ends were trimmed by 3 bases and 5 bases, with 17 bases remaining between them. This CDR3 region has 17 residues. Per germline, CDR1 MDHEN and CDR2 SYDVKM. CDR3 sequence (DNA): TGTGCCAGCAGTTTTCTTCCGCTTCAGGATCATAATTCACCCCTCCACTTT. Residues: CASSFLPLQDHNSPLHF.

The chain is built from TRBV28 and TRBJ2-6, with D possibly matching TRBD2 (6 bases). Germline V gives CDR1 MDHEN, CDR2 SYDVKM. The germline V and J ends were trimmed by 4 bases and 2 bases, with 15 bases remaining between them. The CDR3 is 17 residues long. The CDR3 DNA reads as TGTGCCAGCAGTTCGCCGGGACTGTTGACTGGGGCCAACGTCCTGACTTTC. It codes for CASSSPGLLTGANVLTF.

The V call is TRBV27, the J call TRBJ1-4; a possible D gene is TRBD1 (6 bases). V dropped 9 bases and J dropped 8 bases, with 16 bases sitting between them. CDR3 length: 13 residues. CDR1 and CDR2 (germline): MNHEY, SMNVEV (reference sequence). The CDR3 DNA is TGTGCCAGGGGATGGGGGCGGCGGGAAAAACTGTTTTTT. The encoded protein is CARGWGRREKLFF.

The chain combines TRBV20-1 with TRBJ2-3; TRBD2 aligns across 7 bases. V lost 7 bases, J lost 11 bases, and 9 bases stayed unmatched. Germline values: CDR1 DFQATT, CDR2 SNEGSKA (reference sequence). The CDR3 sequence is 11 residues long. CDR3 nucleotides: TGCAGTGAACGGGAGGCTAGGGGGCAGTATTTT. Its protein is CSEREARGQYF.

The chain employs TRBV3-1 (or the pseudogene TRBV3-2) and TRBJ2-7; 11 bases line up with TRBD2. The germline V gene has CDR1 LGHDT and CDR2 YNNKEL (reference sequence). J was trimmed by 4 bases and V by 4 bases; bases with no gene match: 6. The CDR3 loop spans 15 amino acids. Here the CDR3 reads CASSLRTSGPYEQYF. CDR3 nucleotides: TGTGCCAGCAGCCTTAGGACTAGCGGGCCATACGAGCAGTACTTC.

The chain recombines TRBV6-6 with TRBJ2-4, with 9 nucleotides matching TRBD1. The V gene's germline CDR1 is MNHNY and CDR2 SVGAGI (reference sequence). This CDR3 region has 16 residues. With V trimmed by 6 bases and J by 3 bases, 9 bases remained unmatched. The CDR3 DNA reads TGTGCCAGCAGCCCGGGACAGGGAACGCACAAAAACATTCAGTACTTC. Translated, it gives CASSPGQGTHKNIQYF.

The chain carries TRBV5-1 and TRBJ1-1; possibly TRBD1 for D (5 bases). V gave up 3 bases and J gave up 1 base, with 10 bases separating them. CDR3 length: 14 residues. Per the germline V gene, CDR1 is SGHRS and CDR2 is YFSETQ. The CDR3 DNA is TGCGCCAGCAGCTGGACTAGGGGGAACACTGAAGCTTTCTTT. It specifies CASSWTRGNTEAFF.

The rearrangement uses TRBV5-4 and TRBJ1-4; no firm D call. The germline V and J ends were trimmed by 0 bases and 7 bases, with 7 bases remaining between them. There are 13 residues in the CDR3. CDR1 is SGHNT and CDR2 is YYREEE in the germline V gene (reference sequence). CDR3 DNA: TGTGCCAGCAGCTTGGGCAGTTTTGAAAAACTGTTTTTT. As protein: CASSLGSFEKLFF.

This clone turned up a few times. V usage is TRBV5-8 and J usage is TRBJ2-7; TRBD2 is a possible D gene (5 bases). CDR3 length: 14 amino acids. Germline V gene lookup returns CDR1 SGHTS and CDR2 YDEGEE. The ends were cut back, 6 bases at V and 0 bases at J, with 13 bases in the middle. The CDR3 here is CASTDPGGSYEQYF. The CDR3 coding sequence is TGTGCCAGCACCGACCCCGGAGGCTCCTACGAGCAGTACTTC. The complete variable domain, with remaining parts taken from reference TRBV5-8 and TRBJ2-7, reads EAGVTQSPTHLIKTRGQQATLRCSPISGHTSVYWYQQALGLGLQFLLWYDEGEERNRGNFPPRFSGRQFPNYSSELNVNALELEDSALYLCASTDPGGSYEQYFGPGTRLTVT.

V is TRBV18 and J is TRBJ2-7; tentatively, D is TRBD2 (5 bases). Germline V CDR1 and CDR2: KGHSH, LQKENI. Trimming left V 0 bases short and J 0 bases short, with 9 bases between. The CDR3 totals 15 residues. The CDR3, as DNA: TGTGCCAGCTCACCACCCGGACTGTCCTCCTACGAGCAGTACTTC. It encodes CASSPPGLSSYEQYF.

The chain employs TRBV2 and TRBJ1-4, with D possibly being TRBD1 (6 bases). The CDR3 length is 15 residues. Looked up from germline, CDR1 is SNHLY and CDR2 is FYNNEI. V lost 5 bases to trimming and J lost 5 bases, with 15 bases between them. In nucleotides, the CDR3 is TGTGCCAGCAGTAAAAGCGGACAGCCCAATGAAAAACTGTTTTTT. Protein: CASSKSGQPNEKLFF.

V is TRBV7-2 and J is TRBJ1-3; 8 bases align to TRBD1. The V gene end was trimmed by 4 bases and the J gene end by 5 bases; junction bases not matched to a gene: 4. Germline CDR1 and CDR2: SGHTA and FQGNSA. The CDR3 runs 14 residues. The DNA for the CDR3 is TGTGCCAGCAGCTCCCAGGGGGCGAGAAACACCATATATTTT. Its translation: CASSSQGARNTIYF.

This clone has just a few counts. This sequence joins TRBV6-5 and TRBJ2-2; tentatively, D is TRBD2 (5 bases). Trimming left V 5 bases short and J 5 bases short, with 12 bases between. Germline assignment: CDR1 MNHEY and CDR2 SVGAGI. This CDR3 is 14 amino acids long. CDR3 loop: CASSKLSGTGELFF. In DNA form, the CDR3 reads TGTGCCAGCAGTAAACTGAGCGGTACCGGGGAGCTGTTTTTT.

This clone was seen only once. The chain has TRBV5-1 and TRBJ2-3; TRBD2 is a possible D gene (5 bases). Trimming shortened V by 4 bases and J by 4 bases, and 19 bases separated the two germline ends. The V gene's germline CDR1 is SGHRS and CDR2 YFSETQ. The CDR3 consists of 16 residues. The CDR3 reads CASSREASRESDTQYF. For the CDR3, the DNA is TGCGCCAGCAGCCGGGAAGCGAGTCGGGAATCAGATACGCAGTATTTT.

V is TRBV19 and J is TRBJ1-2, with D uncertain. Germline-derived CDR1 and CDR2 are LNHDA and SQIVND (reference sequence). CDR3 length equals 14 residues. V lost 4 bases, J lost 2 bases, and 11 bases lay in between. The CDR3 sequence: CASSKETGNYGYTF. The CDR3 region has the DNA TGTGCCAGTAGTAAAGAGACCGGGAACTATGGCTACACCTTC.

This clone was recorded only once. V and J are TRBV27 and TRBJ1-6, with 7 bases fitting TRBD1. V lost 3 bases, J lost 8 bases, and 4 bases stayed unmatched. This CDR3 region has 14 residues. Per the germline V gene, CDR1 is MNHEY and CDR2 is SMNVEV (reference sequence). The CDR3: CASSFRDSYSPLHF. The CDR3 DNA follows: TGTGCCAGCAGTTTTCGGGACAGCTATTCACCCCTCCACTTT.

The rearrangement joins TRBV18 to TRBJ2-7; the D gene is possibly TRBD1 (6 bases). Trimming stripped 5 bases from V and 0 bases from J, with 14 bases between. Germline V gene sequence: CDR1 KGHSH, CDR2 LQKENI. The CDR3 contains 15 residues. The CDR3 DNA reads TGTGCCAGCTCAGGCTCGGACAGAAGCTCCTACGAGCAGTACTTC. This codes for CASSGSDRSSYEQYF.

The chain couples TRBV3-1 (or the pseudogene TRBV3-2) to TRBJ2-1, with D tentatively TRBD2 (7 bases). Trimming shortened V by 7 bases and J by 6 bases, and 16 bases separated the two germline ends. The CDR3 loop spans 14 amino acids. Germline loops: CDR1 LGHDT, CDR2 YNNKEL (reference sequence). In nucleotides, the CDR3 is TGTGCCAGCATTGGAAGCGGGACATCCAATGAGCAGTTCTTC. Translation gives CASIGSGTSNEQFF.

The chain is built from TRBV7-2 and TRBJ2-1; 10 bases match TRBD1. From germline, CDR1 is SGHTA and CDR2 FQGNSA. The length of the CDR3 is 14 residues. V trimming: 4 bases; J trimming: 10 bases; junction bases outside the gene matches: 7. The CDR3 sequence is CASSSGQGVEEQFF. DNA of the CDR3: TGTGCCAGCAGCTCCGGACAGGGGGTTGAGGAGCAGTTCTTC.

The CDR3 loop is CASSPTSGSTDTQYF. The CDR3 DNA sequence: TGCGCCAGCAGCCCAACTAGCGGGAGCACAGATACGCAGTATTTT. The chain links TRBV10-1 to TRBJ2-3; 9 bases fit TRBD2. Looked up from germline, CDR1 is WNHNN and CDR2 is SYGVQD (reference sequence). CDR3 length: 15 amino acids. Trimming removed 6 bases from V and 0 bases from J; junction bases left unmatched: 4.

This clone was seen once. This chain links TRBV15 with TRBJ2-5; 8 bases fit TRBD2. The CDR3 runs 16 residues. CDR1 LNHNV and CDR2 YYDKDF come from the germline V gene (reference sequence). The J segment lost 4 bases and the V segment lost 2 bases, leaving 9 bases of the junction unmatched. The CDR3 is CATSRTSGGLGETQYF. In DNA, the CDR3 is TGTGCCACCAGCAGAACTAGCGGAGGACTTGGAGAGACCCAGTACTTC.